A selection of T cell receptor beta chains follows, all from one sample in a study of shared clonotypes between healthy human individuals. Libraries were prepared by immunoSEQ multiplex PCR; TCRdb keeps only in-frame clonotypes and omits some of them. The sample has a few million clones, nearly 97% seen once. The sequenced sample was naive CD4+ T cells sorted from blood. Receptor source: a man aged 18 to 30 in good health. Each CDR3 is given with its conserved first and last residue. A D gene is named only where the DNA matches it firmly. The size entry is marked missing in some rows and otherwise reads once, few, many or a size class.

>TRBJ1-1|TRBV30|once|NA
TGTGCCTGGAGTGTACAGTGGGGGAACACTGAAGCTTTCTTT
CAWSVQWGNTEAFF
>TRBJ2-1|TRBV5-4|NA|TRBD1
TGTGCCAGCAGCTTGGGATCATGGGACAGGGCCAACAATGAGCAGTTCTTC
CASSLGSWDRANNEQFF
>TRBJ2-6|TRBV27|NA|TRBD2
TGTGCCAGCAGTTTCGAGCGGGGCCCCTCTGGGGCCAACGTCCTGACTTTC
CASSFERGPSGANVLTF
>TRBJ2-7|TRBV4-1|NA|NA
TGCGCCAGCAGCCAAGATACCCAATCTCTCTACGAGCAGTACTTC
CASSQDTQSLYEQYF
>TRBJ2-1|TRBV27|NA|NA
TGTGCCAGCACCCGCACGGGGCTGTACAATGAGCAGTTCTTC
CASTRTGLYNEQFF
>TRBJ2-7|TRBV20-1|NA|NA
TGCGGTCTTATACAGGGCTACGAGCAGTACTTC
CGLIQGYEQYF
>TRBJ2-7|TRBV15|NA|NA
TGTGCCACCAGCAGAGACAGTAGTTTCCTTGACGAGCAGTACTTC
CATSRDSSFLDEQYF
>TRBJ1-1|TRBV10-1|NA|NA
TGCGCCAGCAGTGAGAGTGGGAGGACTGAAGCTTTCTTT
CASSESGRTEAFF
>TRBJ2-3|TRBV6-5|NA|TRBD1
TGTGCCAGCAGTACCGGGACAGGGCACACAGATACGCAGTATTTT
CASSTGTGHTDTQYF
>TRBJ2-1|TRBV30|NA|TRBD2
TGTGCCTGGAGGGCTGGGACTAGCGGTTACAATGAGCAGTTCTTC
CAWRAGTSGYNEQFF
>TRBJ1-6|TRBV28|NA|TRBD1
TGTGCCAGCACCACAGGGGAAACCTATAATTCACCCCTCCACTTT
CASTTGETYNSPLHF
>TRBJ1-3|TRBV30|NA|NA
TGTGCCTGGAGTGTTTATCGTGGAAACACCATATATTTT
CAWSVYRGNTIYF
>TRBJ2-7|TRBV6-5|NA|TRBD2
TGTGCCAGCAGTTACTTCGCGGGAGGGATCTCCTACGAGCAGTACTTC
CASSYFAGGISYEQYF
>TRBJ2-5|TRBV28|NA|TRBD1
TGTGCCAGCAATGTACAGGGGGGCCAAGAGACCCAGTACTTC
CASNVQGGQETQYF
>TRBJ2-5|TRBV30|once|NA
TGTGCCTGGGGGAGGTTTGGAGAGACCCAGTACTTC
CAWGRFGETQYF
>TRBJ1-5|TRBV5-1|once|NA
TGCGCCAGCAGCTTGGGGACGTACAGCAATCAGCCCCAGCATTTT
CASSLGTYSNQPQHF
>TRBJ2-1|TRBV27|NA|NA
TGTGCCAGCAGTTTCCTGGGGGGCCCCAATGAGCAGTTCTTC
CASSFLGGPNEQFF
>TRBJ1-1|TRBV5-1|NA|NA
TGCGCCAGCAGCTTGGCCTCCTCCCTGGAAACTGAAGCTTTCTTT
CASSLASSLETEAFF
>TRBJ2-1|TRBV7-2|NA|NA
TGTGCCAGCAGCGCCGTGCCGCTAGCTTCTGAGCAGTTCTTC
CASSAVPLASEQFF
>TRBJ2-3|TRBV5-6|NA|TRBD2
TGTGCCAGCAGCTTGAGGACTAGCGCTAGCACAGATACGCAGTATTTT
CASSLRTSASTDTQYF
>TRBJ2-3|TRBV15|NA|TRBD2
TGTGCCACCAGCAGAGCTCTAGCGGGGGGGGAAGATACGCAGTATTTT
CATSRALAGGEDTQYF
>TRBJ2-1|TRBV7-9|once|NA
TGTGCCAGCAGCTTAGAGCCACGGGGGCGCTGGGAGCAGTTCTTC
CASSLEPRGRWEQFF
>TRBJ2-7|TRBV7-2|NA|TRBD2
TGTGCCAGCAGGCGGACTAGCGGTAGCTCCTACGAGCAGTACTTC
CASRRTSGSSYEQYF
>TRBJ1-6|TRBV11-2|NA|NA
TGTGCCAGCAGCTTCGGGTCAGGGAATTCACCCCTCCACTTT
CASSFGSGNSPLHF
>TRBJ2-1|TRBV7-3|NA|TRBD2
TGTGCCAGCGCCTCCGGGACTAGCTCCTACAATGAGCAGTTCTTC
CASASGTSSYNEQFF
>TRBJ2-5|TRBV18|NA|TRBD1
TGTGCCAGCCGAAGGACAGGGGAAGAGACCCAGTACTTC
CASRRTGEETQYF
>TRBJ2-7|TRBV19|once|NA
TGTGCCAGTAGTGCGCAGGGCTACGAGCAGTACTTC
CASSAQGYEQYF
>TRBJ2-7|TRBV5-1|NA|TRBD2
TGCGCCAGCAGCCCCACTAGCGGGAGCTACGAGCAGTACTTC
CASSPTSGSYEQYF
>TRBJ1-5|TRBV19|NA|TRBD1
TGTGCCAGTAGTATGGAACCGGGACAGGGGGCAAGCAATCAGCCCCAGCATTTT
CASSMEPGQGASNQPQHF
>TRBJ1-2|TRBV6-1|NA|NA
TGTGCCGGAAAATATACAGGGTACAGCGGCTACACCTTC
CAGKYTGYSGYTF
>TRBJ2-7|TRBV18|once|NA
TGTGCCAGCTCACCCCCCTCCTACGAGCAGTACTTC
CASSPPSYEQYF
>TRBJ1-6|TRBV5-6|NA|NA
TGTGCCAGCAGTTTGGGGGACCGGATCAATTCACCCCTCCACTTT
CASSLGDRINSPLHF
>TRBJ2-7|TRBV18|NA|NA
TGTGCCAGCTCATCCAAGGTGGCCGCCGAGCAGTACTTC
CASSSKVAAEQYF
>TRBJ2-1|TRBV18|NA|NA
TGTGCCAGCTCACCACCCTCAGGCGATGAGCAGTTCTTC
CASSPPSGDEQFF
>TRBJ2-1|TRBV2|once|NA
TGTGCCAGCAGTGGGGTGGGTATCGATGAGCAGTTCTTC
CASSGVGIDEQFF
>TRBJ1-2|TRBV15|NA|NA
TGTGCCACCAGCAGAGTCGCGACAGCGACCTATGGCTACACCTTC
CATSRVATATYGYTF
>TRBJ1-5|TRBV5-1|few|NA
TGCGCCAGCAGCTTGGAGGGGGTGAGCAATCAGCCCCAGCATTTT
CASSLEGVSNQPQHF
>TRBJ2-1|TRBV7-6|NA|TRBD1
TGTGCCAGCAGCTTAAGTCTCGGGACAGGGGGCTCTAAAGTCGTTAACAATGAGCAGTTCTTC
CASSLSLGTGGSKVVNNEQFF
>TRBJ1-6|TRBV6-1|NA|NA
TGTGCCAGCAGTGAAGACCCCCTCCACTTT
CASSEDPLHF
>TRBJ2-3|TRBV6-5|NA|TRBD2
TGTGCCAGCGGACGACTAGCGGGAGGGGAGGATACGCAGTATTTT
CASGRLAGGEDTQYF
>TRBJ2-2|TRBV7-9|NA|NA
TGTGCCAGCAGCCATATTTACGGGGTCAACACCGGGGAGCTGTTTTTT
CASSHIYGVNTGELFF
>TRBJ2-1|TRBV18|NA|NA
TGTGCCAGCTCACCGACGTTACAGGTGAACAATGAGCAGTTCTTC
CASSPTLQVNNEQFF
>TRBJ2-7|TRBV5-1|once|TRBD2
TGCGCCAGCAGCTTAACTAGCGGGGGGGCCCTGTTTACGGGCGAGCAGTACTTC
CASSLTSGGALFTGEQYF
>TRBJ1-3|TRBV11-2|once|NA
TGTGCCAGCAGCCAGGGGTCAGACTCTGGAAACACCATATATTTT
CASSQGSDSGNTIYF
>TRBJ2-7|TRBV7-9|NA|TRBD1
TGTGCCAGCAGCTTGGACAGGGCCGCCGAGCAGTACTTC
CASSLDRAAEQYF
>TRBJ2-7|TRBV30|NA|TRBD2
TGTGCCTGGAGTATCGGTTTAGCGGGAGTCTCCGAGCAGTACTTC
CAWSIGLAGVSEQYF
>TRBJ2-5|TRBV28|NA|TRBD2
TGTGCCAGCAGCCGAGCTCTAGCGGGGGGCCCTATTCAGTACTTC
CASSRALAGGPIQYF
>TRBJ1-6|TRBV9|NA|TRBD1
TGTGCCAGCAGCGTAGCTTTAGGTGGGACAGGAAGCTCCTATAATTCACCCCTCCACTTT
CASSVALGGTGSSYNSPLHF
>TRBJ1-2|TRBV7-9|NA|TRBD1
TGTGCCAGCAGACCTCGACAGGGTAGGGGTGTTCGGGGCTACACCTTC
CASRPRQGRGVRGYTF
>TRBJ1-4|TRBV7-8|NA|TRBD1
TGTGCCAGCAGCTCCGGAACACAGGGGGCTGGTGAAAAACTGTTTTTT
CASSSGTQGAGEKLFF
>TRBJ2-2|TRBV10-3|NA|NA
TGTGCCATCGGGGAGGGGGCAAATTCGATCGCCGGGGAGCTGTTTTTT
CAIGEGANSIAGELFF
>TRBJ2-7|TRBV5-1|once|NA
TGCGCCAGCAGCTTGGCTCGAGGGGGTTCCTCCTACGAGCAGTACTTC
CASSLARGGSSYEQYF
>TRBJ1-5|TRBV28|NA|TRBD1
TGTGCCAGCAGTAAGACAGGGCCTAATCAGCCCCAGCATTTT
CASSKTGPNQPQHF
>TRBJ1-6|TRBV28|NA|NA
TGTGCCAGCGGTAGACAGTCCTCCTATAATTCACCCCTCCACTTT
CASGRQSSYNSPLHF
>TRBJ1-1|TRBV6-5|NA|TRBD1
TGTGCCAGCAGTTACGGGGGACAGATGAACACTGAAGCTTTCTTT
CASSYGGQMNTEAFF
>TRBJ2-1|TRBV7-2|NA|NA
TGTGCCAGCAGCTTAACTCAGACTTCTAGCGTAGGATACGATGAGCAGTTCTTC
CASSLTQTSSVGYDEQFF
>TRBJ1-3|TRBV5-1|once|TRBD1
TGCGCCAGCAGCCTCGGGACAGGGTTGACTGGAAACACCATATATTTT
CASSLGTGLTGNTIYF
>TRBJ1-3|TRBV30|NA|NA
TGTGCCTGGAGTGTTATGCAGGCACTCTCTGGAAACACCATATATTTT
CAWSVMQALSGNTIYF
>TRBJ1-6|TRBV6-5|once|TRBD1
TGTGCCAGCAGAGCGGGACAGGGCGATTCACCCCTCCACTTT
CASRAGQGDSPLHF
>TRBJ1-1|TRBV7-2|NA|NA
TGTGCCAGCAGTATCAGGGGTCAGAACACTGAAGCTTTCTTT
CASSIRGQNTEAFF